Listed below are T cell receptor beta chains from one sample, sequenced in a study of T cells after somatic rescue of genetic block. Method: immunoSEQ multiplex PCR; TCRdb's copy keeps in-frame clones and lacks some. The sample has over 55,000 clones, roughly nine tenths seen once. The material sequenced was peripheral blood mononuclear cells (PBMCs). All receptors come from a middle-aged man. Each CDR3 is given without its conserved first and last residue. The order of the fields is clone size, V gene, J gene, D gene, CDR3 protein. A D gene is named only where the DNA matches it firmly. Some rows mark clone size as missing; the rest say once, few, many or name a class of expanded clone.

.	TRBV5-1	TRBJ2-7	TRBD2	ASSLGSSSGRGRSVEQY
.	TRBV15	TRBJ2-1	.	ATSPDSGSYNEQF
.	TRBV27	TRBJ1-2	.	ASSLFWGLSFGYT
.	TRBV7-3	TRBJ2-6	.	ASSLRSSGANVLT
.	TRBV19	TRBJ2-5	TRBD2	ASSTPTSGSETQY
.	TRBV28	TRBJ2-3	.	ASSPGNSRNTQY
.	TRBV10-2	TRBJ1-6	TRBD1	ASSAGTGVSPLH
.	TRBV6-1	TRBJ2-7	.	ATSVGSYEQY
.	TRBV28	TRBJ1-4	.	ASSPGEVDEKLF
.	TRBV27	TRBJ1-5	TRBD1	ASRLTGANQPQH
.	TRBV18	TRBJ1-1	.	ASSPPGNVMSTEAF
.	TRBV13	TRBJ2-7	TRBD2	ASSSSFLISGTSGRVTYEQY
.	TRBV7-6	TRBJ2-3	.	ASSLVEDTQY
.	TRBV7-8	TRBJ1-3	.	ASSLATDSGNTIY
.	TRBV30	TRBJ1-2	.	AWTVGQNYGYT
.	TRBV9	TRBJ1-5	.	ASSVDGGQQPQH
.	TRBV7-8	TRBJ1-5	.	ASSLKDTRFNQPQH
.	TRBV2	TRBJ2-7	.	ASSRDDRYEQY
once	TRBV2	TRBJ2-1	TRBD2	ASSEELAGGNEQF
once	TRBV2	TRBJ2-3	TRBD2	ASRVTSGKGDTQY
.	TRBV18	TRBJ2-3	TRBD1	ASSPRGDTQY
.	TRBV9	TRBJ2-3	TRBD1	ASRDRDADTQY
.	TRBV28	TRBJ1-1	TRBD1	ASSSSGTAKTEAF
.	TRBV19	TRBJ2-1	.	ASLGSGEYNEQF
once	TRBV19	TRBJ1-5	.	ASSIVIGAPGNQPQH
.	TRBV28	TRBJ1-2	.	ASTLGRNYGYT
.	TRBV4-1	TRBJ1-1	TRBD1	ASSQGRGTEAF
once	TRBV28	TRBJ2-7	.	ASSLGSGHEQY
.	TRBV28	TRBJ2-7	TRBD2	ASSKPGLESHEQY